This passage covers 12 T cell receptor beta chains from one sample sequenced in a study of blood T cell repertoires in COVID-19 (dated by TCRdb to 2018 to 2021). The method behind the library was the immunoSEQ multiplex PCR assay. In its TCRdb copy, this immuneACCESS table keeps in-frame sequences only and misses some clones. Where compared with another copy, unresolved V genes explain less than half of these, and the others have no known cause. Present in this sample are 60,000 to 100,000 clones, about 90% of which were seen just once. The ten largest account for 4.6% of the sample. The specimen sequenced was peripheral blood. These receptors came from a man between 50 and 59 years old with active COVID-19.

This clone was counted a single time. The chain carries TRBV9 and TRBJ2-7; TRBD2 agrees at 14 bases. Germline V gives CDR1 SGDLS, CDR2 YYNGEE. The CDR3 has 14 residues. J gave up 4 bases and V 3 bases, and 0 bases lay outside the gene matches. The CDR3 protein is CASSGTSGRYEQYF. The DNA of the CDR3 is TGTGCCAGCAGCGGGACTAGCGGGAGGTACGAGCAGTACTTC.

Written as DNA, the CDR3 is TGTGCCAGCAGCCTCCGGGACAGGGCGTCTGGGGCCAACGTCCTGACTTTC. Translation gives CASSLRDRASGANVLTF. The chain joins TRBV11-3 to TRBJ2-6; TRBD1 agrees at 9 bases. CDR3 length equals 17 residues. The germline gives CDR1 SGHNT, CDR2 YENEEA. The ends lost 5 bases at V and 1 base at J; junction bases unmatched: 6.

This rearrangement joins TRBV6-6 to TRBJ1-3; 7 positions agree with TRBD1. Looked up from germline, CDR1 is MNHNY and CDR2 is SVGAGI (reference sequence). The ends lost 5 bases at V and 0 bases at J; junction bases unmatched: 4. The CDR3 totals 15 residues. DNA for the CDR3: TGTGCCAGCAGTCCGGGACAGAGCTCTGGAAACACCATATATTTT. Protein sequence: CASSPGQSSGNTIYF.

V usage is TRBV28 and J usage is TRBJ2-7; D ambiguous. Trimming cost V 6 bases and J 6 bases, with 15 bases left between them. The V gene's germline CDR1 is MDHEN and CDR2 SYDVKM. This CDR3 comprises 13 residues. The CDR3 loop is CASRQAQPSEQYF. CDR3 in DNA: TGTGCCAGCAGGCAGGCCCAGCCCAGCGAGCAGTACTTC.

V and J are TRBV4-1 and TRBJ2-3, with D perhaps matching TRBD1 (5 bases). CDR1 is MGHRA, CDR2 YSYEKL, per germline. V was shortened by 8 bases and J by 6 bases, with 18 bases between the two germline ends. The CDR3 sequence is 14 residues long. CDR3 sequence (DNA): TGCGCCAGCGCGGAGCTCAGGGCTCTCGATACGCAGTATTTT. Protein product: CASAELRALDTQYF.

The chain recombines TRBV13 with TRBJ2-2, with 10 bases lining up with TRBD2. The CDR3 totals 16 residues. The V gene end was trimmed by 2 bases and the J gene end by 7 bases; junction bases not matched to a gene: 7. CDR1 and CDR2 (germline): PRHDT, FYEKMQ (reference sequence). The CDR3 sequence is CASSLLSGRAFGELFF. CDR3 in DNA: TGTGCCAGCAGCTTACTCAGCGGGAGGGCCTTCGGGGAGCTGTTTTTT.

The V and J genes are TRBV11-3 and TRBJ2-3, with D maybe TRBD2 (7 bases). Germline CDR1 reads SGHNT; CDR2 reads YENEEA. The CDR3 contains 14 residues. Trimming removed 5 bases at V and 2 bases at J, with 11 bases between. The CDR3 sequence: CASSRGGPTDTQYF. The CDR3 DNA is TGTGCCAGCAGCCGCGGGGGCCCCACAGATACGCAGTATTTT.

This chain uses TRBV6-6 with TRBJ2-7; D possibly corresponds to TRBD1 (6 bases). CDR1 is MNHNY and CDR2 is SVGAGI in the germline V gene (reference sequence). CDR3 length equals 14 residues. V lost 2 bases, J lost 0 bases, and 8 bases lay in between. CDR3 nucleotides: TGTGCCAGCAGTTACGACAGGAACTCCTACGAGCAGTACTTC. This gives the protein CASSYDRNSYEQYF.

The CDR3 nucleotides are TGTGCCAGCTCACAGGGGGATCAGCCCCAGCATTTT. Its translation is CASSQGDQPQHF. The genes are TRBV18 and TRBJ1-5, with D tentatively TRBD1 (6 bases). The CDR3 covers 12 residues. Trimming took 4 bases from V and 5 from J, leaving 6 bases between them. Per the germline V gene, CDR1 is KGHSH and CDR2 is LQKENI.

The gene calls are TRBV19 and TRBJ1-5; no clear D gene. Germline V CDR1 and CDR2: LNHDA, SQIVND (reference sequence). Deletions cut 4 bases from V and 5 bases from J, with 9 bases between. The CDR3 extends over 13 amino acids. CDR3 region: CASSTYYYQPQHF. The CDR3, as DNA: TGTGCCAGTAGTACCTATTACTATCAGCCCCAGCATTTT.

This chain links TRBV19 with TRBJ2-7; TRBD1 agrees at 7 bases. Germline CDR1 is LNHDA and CDR2 is SQIVND (reference sequence). V lost 4 bases and J lost 6; bases outside the gene matches: 6. The CDR3 is made up of 13 amino acids. This chain's CDR3 is CASSNRQGFEQYF. The CDR3 DNA reads TGTGCCAGTAGTAACCGACAGGGATTCGAGCAGTACTTC.

The chain uses TRBV15 and TRBJ2-7; 8 nucleotides agree with TRBD1. Germline V gene lookup returns CDR1 LNHNV and CDR2 YYDKDF (reference sequence). The CDR3 loop spans 15 amino acids. The ends lost 3 bases at V and 2 bases at J; junction bases unmatched: 6. The CDR3: CATSRAGQGTYEQYF. CDR3 nucleotides: TGTGCCACCAGCAGGGCTGGACAGGGCACCTACGAGCAGTACTTC.